This is a list of T cell receptor beta chains from one sample in a study of T cell responses to AZD1222 COVID-19 vaccine. Generated by immunoSEQ multiplex PCR, the TCRdb table keeps only in-frame clones and is missing some. The sample holds about 170,000 clones, about 92% seen once. Material: peripheral blood, obtained on day 0 of AZD1222 vaccination. All receptors come from an adult in good health. The CDR3 runs from the conserved cysteine through the conserved F or W. The D gene is left open where the match is weak. Only part of the rows carry a size: once, few, many, or a class if the clone is expanded.

J gene: TRBJ1-2
clone size: NA
D gene: NA
V gene: TRBV19
CDR3 protein: CASRDLSGNYGYTF
CDR3 DNA: TGTGCCAGTCGGGACCTCTCTGGCAACTATGGCTACACCTTC

J gene: TRBJ2-7
clone size: NA
D gene: NA
V gene: TRBV12-3/TRBV12-4
CDR3 protein: CASSLHYEQYF
CDR3 DNA: TGTGCCAGCAGTTTGCATTACGAGCAGTACTTC

J gene: TRBJ1-3
clone size: few
D gene: NA
V gene: TRBV7-8
CDR3 protein: CASGSQGSGNTIYF
CDR3 DNA: TGTGCCAGTGGGTCCCAGGGGAGCGGAAACACCATATATTTT

J gene: TRBJ2-7
clone size: NA
D gene: TRBD1
V gene: TRBV27
CDR3 protein: CASGSRDRVEQYF
CDR3 DNA: TGTGCCAGCGGCTCCCGGGACAGGGTCGAGCAGTACTTC

J gene: TRBJ1-2
clone size: NA
D gene: NA
V gene: TRBV7-6
CDR3 protein: CASSLMGFDGYTF
CDR3 DNA: TGTGCCAGCAGCTTAATGGGGTTCGATGGCTACACCTTC

J gene: TRBJ2-5
clone size: NA
D gene: NA
V gene: TRBV7-6
CDR3 protein: CASSLGVETQYF
CDR3 DNA: TGTGCCAGCAGCTTAGGAGTAGAGACCCAGTACTTC

J gene: TRBJ1-3
clone size: NA
D gene: NA
V gene: TRBV5-1
CDR3 protein: CASSLGQAPNTIYF
CDR3 DNA: TGCGCCAGCAGCTTGGGGCAGGCCCCAAACACCATATATTTT

J gene: TRBJ2-1
clone size: NA
D gene: TRBD2
V gene: TRBV6-5
CDR3 protein: CASSPVASGTNEQFF
CDR3 DNA: TGTGCCAGCAGTCCGGTAGCTAGCGGGACGAATGAGCAGTTCTTC

J gene: TRBJ1-2
clone size: NA
D gene: NA
V gene: TRBV5-1
CDR3 protein: CASSLSMFPGTSDGYTF
CDR3 DNA: TGCGCCAGCAGCTTGTCGATGTTCCCCGGGACATCTGATGGCTACACCTTC

J gene: TRBJ1-2
clone size: NA
D gene: NA
V gene: TRBV4-1
CDR3 protein: CASSQDPKTALRYGYTF
CDR3 DNA: TGCGCCAGCAGCCAAGATCCGAAGACAGCCCTACGCTATGGCTACACCTTC

J gene: TRBJ1-2
clone size: few
D gene: NA
V gene: TRBV14
CDR3 protein: CASSNLGSYHGYTF
CDR3 DNA: TGTGCCAGCAGCAACCTGGGGTCATACCATGGCTACACCTTC

J gene: TRBJ2-7
clone size: NA
D gene: NA
V gene: TRBV5-1
CDR3 protein: CASSRDLQTYEQYF
CDR3 DNA: TGCGCCAGCAGCCGGGACTTACAAACCTACGAGCAGTACTTC

J gene: TRBJ1-5
clone size: NA
D gene: NA
V gene: TRBV5-5
CDR3 protein: CASSLVGGYPNQPQHF
CDR3 DNA: TGTGCCAGCAGCTTGGTGGGGGGGTACCCGAATCAGCCCCAGCATTTT

J gene: TRBJ1-4
clone size: NA
D gene: NA
V gene: TRBV2
CDR3 protein: CASHRVREEKLFF
CDR3 DNA: TGTGCCAGTCACAGGGTTCGCGAGGAAAAACTGTTTTTT

J gene: TRBJ2-7
clone size: NA
D gene: NA
V gene: TRBV12-3/TRBV12-4
CDR3 protein: CASSFGHYEQYF
CDR3 DNA: TGTGCCAGCAGCTTCGGCCACTACGAGCAGTACTTC

J gene: TRBJ2-7
clone size: once
D gene: TRBD1
V gene: TRBV5-6
CDR3 protein: CASSLSRQGVHEQYF
CDR3 DNA: TGTGCCAGCAGCTTGTCGCGACAGGGAGTCCACGAGCAGTACTTC

J gene: TRBJ1-2
clone size: NA
D gene: TRBD1
V gene: TRBV27
CDR3 protein: CASSFYPPDRATSYGYTF
CDR3 DNA: TGTGCCAGCAGTTTTTACCCTCCGGACAGGGCCACTTCTTATGGCTACACCTTC

J gene: TRBJ1-3
clone size: NA
D gene: NA
V gene: TRBV3-1/TRBV3-2
CDR3 protein: CASSQGSGNTIYF
CDR3 DNA: TGTGCCAGCAGCCAAGGATCCGGAAACACCATATATTTT

J gene: TRBJ2-5
clone size: few
D gene: NA
V gene: TRBV28
CDR3 protein: CASSLGSRAETQYF
CDR3 DNA: TGTGCCAGCAGTTTGGGATCCAGGGCAGAGACCCAGTACTTC

J gene: TRBJ1-2
clone size: NA
D gene: NA
V gene: TRBV10-2
CDR3 protein: CASSDGFGDGYTF
CDR3 DNA: TGCGCCAGCAGTGACGGCTTTGGGGATGGCTACACCTTC

J gene: TRBJ1-5
clone size: NA
D gene: NA
V gene: TRBV6-6
CDR3 protein: CAASRGLNQPQHF
CDR3 DNA: TGTGCCGCCTCGAGAGGACTCAATCAGCCCCAGCATTTT

J gene: TRBJ2-1
clone size: NA
D gene: TRBD1
V gene: TRBV11-2
CDR3 protein: CASSEDRRQFF
CDR3 DNA: TGTGCCAGCAGCGAGGACAGGAGACAGTTCTTC

J gene: TRBJ1-1
clone size: once
D gene: NA
V gene: TRBV6-5
CDR3 protein: CASSTQAGMNTEAFF
CDR3 DNA: TGTGCCAGCAGCACTCAGGCAGGAATGAACACTGAAGCTTTCTTT

J gene: TRBJ2-3
clone size: NA
D gene: NA
V gene: TRBV9
CDR3 protein: CASSVAGARNTDTQYF
CDR3 DNA: TGTGCCAGCAGCGTAGCTGGAGCGCGAAACACAGATACGCAGTATTTT

J gene: TRBJ1-2
clone size: NA
D gene: NA
V gene: TRBV7-6
CDR3 protein: CASSFTGTGYTF
CDR3 DNA: TGTGCCAGCAGCTTTACGGGGACCGGCTACACCTTC

J gene: TRBJ2-6
clone size: NA
D gene: NA
V gene: TRBV16
CDR3 protein: CASSQETSGANVLTF
CDR3 DNA: TGTGCCAGCAGCCAAGAGACTTCTGGGGCCAACGTCCTGACTTTC

J gene: TRBJ2-1
clone size: NA
D gene: NA
V gene: TRBV28
CDR3 protein: CASSVRVREQFF
CDR3 DNA: TGTGCCAGCAGCGTTAGGGTACGCGAGCAGTTCTTC

J gene: TRBJ2-3
clone size: NA
D gene: TRBD2
V gene: TRBV27
CDR3 protein: CASSSLAGGPNIDTQYF
CDR3 DNA: TGTGCCAGCAGTTCCCTAGCGGGAGGGCCTAATATAGATACGCAGTATTTT

J gene: TRBJ2-2
clone size: NA
D gene: TRBD2
V gene: TRBV6-1
CDR3 protein: CASSDGLATGELFF
CDR3 DNA: TGTGCCAGCAGTGACGGACTAGCGACGGGGGAGCTGTTTTTT

J gene: TRBJ1-6
clone size: NA
D gene: NA
V gene: TRBV28
CDR3 protein: CASSVRGLGNSPLHF
CDR3 DNA: TGTGCCAGCAGTGTAAGGGGTTTGGGAAATTCACCCCTCCACTTT

J gene: TRBJ2-1
clone size: NA
D gene: TRBD2
V gene: TRBV3-1/TRBV3-2
CDR3 protein: CASSRIGLAGEREQFF
CDR3 DNA: TGTGCCAGCAGCCGCATAGGACTAGCGGGAGAGCGTGAGCAGTTCTTC

J gene: TRBJ1-4
clone size: NA
D gene: TRBD1
V gene: TRBV4-2
CDR3 protein: CASSPKGQGRATNEKLFF
CDR3 DNA: TGTGCCAGCAGCCCCAAGGGACAGGGGCGTGCAACTAATGAAAAACTGTTTTTT

J gene: TRBJ1-1
clone size: NA
D gene: NA
V gene: TRBV5-6
CDR3 protein: CASSYDRYNEAFF
CDR3 DNA: TGTGCCAGCAGCTACGACAGGTACAATGAAGCTTTCTTT

J gene: TRBJ1-2
clone size: NA
D gene: NA
V gene: TRBV27
CDR3 protein: CASSSRGGGGYGYTF
CDR3 DNA: TGTGCCAGCAGTTCCCGTGGAGGAGGGGGCTATGGCTACACCTTC

J gene: TRBJ2-1
clone size: NA
D gene: NA
V gene: TRBV19
CDR3 protein: CASNKWAGDNEQFF
CDR3 DNA: TGTGCCAGTAATAAGTGGGCCGGTGACAATGAGCAGTTCTTC

J gene: TRBJ2-7
clone size: NA
D gene: TRBD2
V gene: TRBV5-1
CDR3 protein: CASSPPGGGGPYEQYF
CDR3 DNA: TGCGCCAGCAGCCCCCCGGGCGGGGGAGGTCCCTACGAGCAGTACTTC

J gene: TRBJ1-1
clone size: NA
D gene: NA
V gene: TRBV18
CDR3 protein: CASSQGPMDTEAFF
CDR3 DNA: TGTGCCAGCTCCCAGGGACCGATGGACACTGAAGCTTTCTTT

J gene: TRBJ2-5
clone size: NA
D gene: TRBD1
V gene: TRBV5-6
CDR3 protein: CASSWTGSEVTQYF
CDR3 DNA: TGTGCCAGCAGCTGGACAGGTTCGGAAGTGACCCAGTACTTC

J gene: TRBJ1-1
clone size: NA
D gene: NA
V gene: TRBV6-2/TRBV6-3
CDR3 protein: CASSFFSDTEAFF
CDR3 DNA: TGTGCCAGCAGTTTTTTCTCAGACACTGAAGCTTTCTTT

J gene: TRBJ1-6
clone size: NA
D gene: TRBD1
V gene: TRBV3-1/TRBV3-2
CDR3 protein: CASSQGDRANSPLHF
CDR3 DNA: TGTGCCAGCAGCCAAGGGGACAGGGCGAATTCACCCCTCCACTTT

J gene: TRBJ1-1
clone size: NA
D gene: NA
V gene: TRBV12-3/TRBV12-4
CDR3 protein: CASSPVRTEAFF
CDR3 DNA: TGTGCCAGCAGTCCTGTCCGGACTGAAGCTTTCTTT

J gene: TRBJ2-1
clone size: once
D gene: TRBD2
V gene: TRBV4-1
CDR3 protein: CASSQLIAGVGNEQFF
CDR3 DNA: TGCGCCAGCAGCCAATTAATAGCGGGAGTGGGCAATGAGCAGTTCTTC

J gene: TRBJ1-5
clone size: NA
D gene: NA
V gene: TRBV10-3
CDR3 protein: CAISDTGNNQPQHF
CDR3 DNA: TGTGCCATCAGTGACACAGGGAACAATCAGCCCCAGCATTTT

J gene: TRBJ2-3
clone size: NA
D gene: NA
V gene: TRBV3-1/TRBV3-2
CDR3 protein: CASSRGVASFADTQYF
CDR3 DNA: TGTGCCAGCAGCCGGGGGGTGGCTAGTTTTGCAGATACGCAGTATTTT

J gene: TRBJ2-7
clone size: NA
D gene: NA
V gene: TRBV6-5
CDR3 protein: CASSYQYEQYF
CDR3 DNA: TGTGCCAGCAGCTACCAGTATGAGCAGTACTTC

J gene: TRBJ1-3
clone size: once
D gene: NA
V gene: TRBV9
CDR3 protein: CASSGPLRGGTIYF
CDR3 DNA: TGTGCCAGCAGCGGTCCCTTAAGGGGTGGCACCATATATTTT

J gene: TRBJ1-1
clone size: once
D gene: NA
V gene: TRBV5-1
CDR3 protein: CASRGGTEAFF
CDR3 DNA: TGCGCCAGCAGGGGAGGCACTGAAGCTTTCTTT

J gene: TRBJ1-3
clone size: NA
D gene: NA
V gene: TRBV7-9
CDR3 protein: CASSRTDSGNTIYF
CDR3 DNA: TGTGCCAGCAGCCGGACAGACTCTGGAAACACCATATATTTT

J gene: TRBJ2-7
clone size: NA
D gene: NA
V gene: TRBV20-1
CDR3 protein: CSAQPRNEQYF
CDR3 DNA: TGCAGTGCGCAGCCGCGGAACGAGCAGTACTTC

J gene: TRBJ2-7
clone size: once
D gene: TRBD2
V gene: TRBV5-1
CDR3 protein: CASSLGTSGSPPLYEQYF
CDR3 DNA: TGCGCCAGCAGCTTGGGGACTAGCGGATCACCCCCCCTCTACGAGCAGTACTTC

J gene: TRBJ2-6
clone size: NA
D gene: NA
V gene: TRBV27
CDR3 protein: CASSSYTGTGGANVLTF
CDR3 DNA: TGTGCCAGCAGTTCCTATACAGGGACTGGTGGGGCCAACGTCCTGACTTTC

J gene: TRBJ1-1
clone size: NA
D gene: NA
V gene: TRBV22-1
CDR3 protein: CPGSARGGRTNTEAFF
CDR3 DNA: TGTCCTGGGAGCGCACGGGGGGGACGGACGAACACTGAAGCTTTCTTT

J gene: TRBJ1-5
clone size: NA
D gene: NA
V gene: TRBV11-2
CDR3 protein: CASSLGRQSNQPQHF
CDR3 DNA: TGTGCCAGCAGCTTAGGGAGACAGAGCAATCAGCCCCAGCATTTT

J gene: TRBJ2-5
clone size: NA
D gene: NA
V gene: TRBV5-6
CDR3 protein: CASSLRGGAGETQYF
CDR3 DNA: TGTGCCAGCAGCTTACGAGGGGGGGCAGGTGAGACCCAGTACTTC

J gene: TRBJ1-6
clone size: NA
D gene: NA
V gene: TRBV5-5
CDR3 protein: CASKRGGLGEFNSPLHF
CDR3 DNA: TGTGCCAGCAAACGTGGAGGCCTTGGGGAATTCAATTCACCCCTCCACTTT

J gene: TRBJ1-1
clone size: NA
D gene: TRBD1
V gene: TRBV19
CDR3 protein: CASIHWGQPNTEAFF
CDR3 DNA: TGTGCCAGTATCCATTGGGGACAGCCGAACACTGAAGCTTTCTTT

J gene: TRBJ2-1
clone size: NA
D gene: TRBD2
V gene: TRBV11-2
CDR3 protein: CASTLAGGRGEQFF
CDR3 DNA: TGTGCCAGCACGCTAGCGGGGGGGCGCGGTGAGCAGTTCTTC

J gene: TRBJ1-1
clone size: once
D gene: NA
V gene: TRBV5-4
CDR3 protein: CASTKDRNTEAFF
CDR3 DNA: TGTGCCAGCACCAAAGACAGGAACACTGAAGCTTTCTTT

J gene: TRBJ2-1
clone size: NA
D gene: NA
V gene: TRBV7-2
CDR3 protein: CATYLGEQFF
CDR3 DNA: TGTGCCACATATCTGGGTGAGCAGTTCTTC

J gene: TRBJ1-1
clone size: NA
D gene: NA
V gene: TRBV7-8
CDR3 protein: CASIRALRIGDTEAFF
CDR3 DNA: TGTGCCAGCATCAGGGCCCTACGAATCGGGGACACTGAAGCTTTCTTT